What follows is one T cell receptor beta chain and its context. The data stem from a study of blood T cell repertoires in COVID-19. Overall study: Italy, Spain and the United States were the sources of the convalescent and acute COVID-19 samples. T cells, B-cell-depleted T cells, or PBMCs provided the cDNA or gDNA that served as material.

As processed by the authors: Reference gene primer amplification yielded estimated nucleated cell counts. The table came from immunoSEQ multiplex PCR; TCRdb's copy has only in-frame clones and leaves some out. That table gives V, J and clone size, and the DNA gave D and trimming. The sample has about 120,000 clones; almost 85% are singletons. Germline-derived CDR1 and CDR2 are MDHEN and SYDVKM. This CDR3 has 11 residues. V was shortened by 5 bases and J by 5 bases, with 6 bases between the two germline ends. The sequence came from a man aged 65 to 79 with active or convalescent COVID-19. The specimen sequenced was peripheral blood. The J gene is TRBJ1-2, the V gene TRBV28, with a possible D match to TRBD1 (5 bases). As DNA, the CDR3 is TGTGCCAGCAGTGACAGTTATGGCTACACCTTC. Translation gives CASSDSYGYTF.